This T cell receptor beta chain was observed in a study of neoadjuvant nivolumab and ipilimumab in lung cancer. Whole-study context: Patients got nivolumab 3 mg/kg on days 1, 15 and 29; combination added ipilimumab 1 mg/kg day 1.

J lost 5 bases, V lost 4 bases, and 11 bases had no gene match. This CDR3 spans 15 amino acids. CDR1 and CDR2 (germline): SGHKS, YYEKEE (reference sequence). Overall study results and limits: Resected tumors had greater TCR richness and clonality than uninvolved lung. Blood richness before therapy tracked richness in tumors resected after neoadjuvant therapy. Only two of four nivolumab-treated tumors gained richness and clonality by surgery.

Of note for this clone: Antigen specificity is unknown.

Data came from immunoSEQ multiplex PCR; TCRdb stores just in-frame clones and leaves some out. The table includes approximately 17,000 clones, approximately 73% detected once. Specimen: tumor tissue, collected after neoadjuvant nivolumab, alone or with ipilimumab, at or shortly before surgery. The chain employs TRBV5-5 and TRBJ2-7; 8 bases are shared with TRBD1. This sequence originates from an adult with non-small cell lung cancer. CDR3 region: CASSPTGDTDHEQYF. CDR3 DNA sequence: TGTGCCAGCAGCCCGACAGGGGATACTGACCACGAGCAGTACTTC.